The clone carrying this T cell receptor beta chain was counted at least ten times. The antigen is not known. The study amplified TCR beta CDR3 regions using RNA transcripts. HTBI primers served in a first-round RT-PCR, which a second-round multiplex PCR followed. A single record per CDR3 protein comes from TCRdb applying MiXCR to the multiplex PCR reads. The table has about 170,000 distinct CDR3 sequences, 30% to 45% seen once. This entry comes from a study of Graves' ophthalmopathy and Graves' hyperthyroidism. After removal of 6 bases from V and 1 base from J, the junction contained 7 bases not matched to a gene. Germline CDR1 MNHEY, CDR2 SVGAGI. The CDR3 extends over 15 amino acids. Exclusion applied to patients with other autoimmune diseases, uncontrolled infections, pregnancy or lactation. The study, taken as a whole, reports: At around 68% sensitivity and 72.22% specificity, the model predicted progression of the ophthalmopathy. Most thyroid-expanded clonotypes exceeding 0.001 frequency were also found in blood.

The chain uses TRBV6-5 and TRBJ1-1; TRBD1 agrees at 8 bases. Sequenced input: peripheral blood. The receptor was isolated from a woman between 35 and 50 years old with Graves' ophthalmopathy. The CDR3 region has the DNA TGTGCCAGCAGACCCACGACAGGGGAGAACACTGAAGCTTTCTTT. Its protein is CASRPTTGENTEAFF.